This T cell receptor (beta chain) was profiled in a study of technical replicates of blood from several donors. Data came from immunoSEQ multiplex PCR; TCRdb stores just in-frame clones and leaves some out. Altogether about 73,000 clones are present, 90% being singletons, with the ten largest covering around 4.6%. The CDR3 loop spans 18 amino acids. The V and J ends lost 3 bases and 7 bases, in that order; junction bases with no gene match: 20. Germline values: CDR1 SNHLY, CDR2 FYNNEI. The chain employs TRBV2 and TRBJ1-2; 7 bases agree with TRBD1. Sequencing input: PBMCs. This sequence was found in a human donor in good health. Some clones in this sample may be carry-over from other donors' samples. The CDR3 region has the DNA TGTGCCAGCAGTGACCCGAGGCCTACAGGGGTTCAGCCTGGTGGCTACACCTTC. Its translation is CASSDPRPTGVQPGGYTF.